These 10 T cell receptor beta chains originate from one sample sequenced in a study of neurological immune-mediated disorders (dated by TCRdb to the late 2010s). Per the publication, the time point label means: longitudinal time-point 2. Libraries were prepared through 5' RACE. Instrument on record: Illumina HiSeq 2500. TCRdb reran the public reads through fastp at Q25 and MiXCR, keeping productive beta chains. For every CDR3 protein sequence, its rows merge into one entry that carries the most common genes and DNA. The sample contains tens of thousands of distinct CDR3 sequences, 8.5% to 10% of them found a single time. The ten largest account for around an eighth of the sample. The sample taken for sequencing was PBMCs. The receptors here all came from a man younger than 45 in good health.

DNA for the CDR3: TGTGCCACCAAAAGGGTCGGCGAAAAACTGTTTTTT. Amino acids: CATKRVGEKLFF. The V and J genes are TRBV24-1 and TRBJ1-4; D is unclear. V dropped 8 bases and J dropped 8 bases, with 11 bases sitting between them. CDR3 length: 12 amino acids. Germline assignment: CDR1 KGHDR and CDR2 SFDVKD.

This clonotype was found many times. The chain employs TRBV15 and TRBJ2-7; no clear D gene. With 5 bases removed from V and 1 base from J, the gap between germline ends came to 9 bases. The CDR3 is 13 amino acids. Germline CDR1 reads LNHNV; CDR2 reads YYDKDF (reference sequence). The CDR3 sequence is CATSRARSYEQYF. Written as DNA, the CDR3 is TGTGCCACCAGCCGAGCCCGATCCTACGAGCAGTACTTC. The whole variable domain, remainder taken from reference TRBV15 and TRBJ2-7, is DAMVIQNPRYQVTQFGKPVTLSCSQTLNHNVMYWYQQKSSQAPKLLFHYYDKDFNNEADTPDNFQSRRPNTSFCFLDIRSPGLGDTAMYLCATSRARSYEQYFGPGTRLTVT.

This clonotype was detected many times. The chain employs TRBV5-1 and TRBJ2-7; no reliable D call. The CDR3 totals 14 residues. V was trimmed by 0 bases and J by 6 bases, leaving 13 bases between them. CDR1 is SGHRS, CDR2 YFSETQ, per germline. The CDR3 region has the DNA TGCGCCAGCAGCTTGGAAGGCAGGCAGGCCGAGCAGTACTTC. Encoded protein: CASSLEGRQAEQYF.

This clonotype was detected ten times or more. The rearrangement uses TRBV28 and TRBJ2-1, with D possibly TRBD2 on 5 matching bases. Looked up from germline, CDR1 is MDHEN and CDR2 is SYDVKM. V was shortened by 5 bases and J by 0 bases, with 17 bases between the two germline ends. CDR3 length: 17 residues. In DNA, the CDR3 is TGTGCCAGCAGTCCTCTAGGAGCGGACCCCTCCTACAATGAGCAGTTCTTC. Translation gives CASSPLGADPSYNEQFF. The whole variable domain, filled in from reference TRBV28 and TRBJ2-1, reads DVKVTQSSRYLVKRTGEKVFLECVQDMDHENMFWYRQDPGLGLRLIYFSYDVKMKEKGDIPEGYSVSREKKERFSLILESASTNQTSMYLCASSPLGADPSYNEQFFGPGTRLTVL.

Many counts were recorded for this clonotype. This sequence joins TRBV6-1 and TRBJ1-3, with D unclear. V gave up 7 bases and J gave up 0 bases, with 13 bases separating them. In germline, CDR1 is MNHNS, CDR2 SASEGT. This CDR3 contains 15 residues. The CDR3: CASKPPVNSGNTIYF. CDR3 DNA: TGTGCCAGCAAGCCCCCAGTTAACTCTGGAAACACCATATATTTT.

This clonotype came up many times. This chain joins TRBV20-1 and TRBJ1-1, with D hard to call. The V end was cut by 0 bases, the J end by 6 bases, with 17 bases between. Germline CDR1 is DFQATT and CDR2 is SNEGSKA (reference sequence). The CDR3 length is 15 residues. As DNA, the CDR3 is TGCAGTGCTAGAGATCCCGCAGGATCTCTCGCTGAAGCTTTCTTT. Translation gives CSARDPAGSLAEAFF.

V and J are TRBV6-2 or TRBV6-3 and TRBJ2-7, with 11 bases fitting TRBD2. The CDR3 extends over 16 amino acids. Germline V gives CDR1 MNHEY, CDR2 SVGEGT. V trimming: 2 bases; J trimming: 6 bases; junction bases outside the gene matches: 9. The CDR3: CASSYPPGTSGFEQYF. In nucleotides, the CDR3 is TGTGCCAGCAGTTACCCTCCCGGGACTAGCGGTTTCGAGCAGTACTTC.

In regard to this clonotype: A junction end diverges from the germline sequence, so it may reflect a read error. The V gene is TRBV12-3 or TRBV12-4, the J gene TRBJ2-1; TRBD2 matches at 7 bases. The CDR3 has 17 residues. The CDR3: CTSSLASGGGPYNEQFF. Written as DNA, the CDR3 is TGTACCAGCAGTTTAGCTAGCGGCGGAGGCCCCTACAATGAGCAGTTCTTC.

This clonotype occurred many times. J is TRBJ2-1 and V is TRBV10-3; 9 bases agree with TRBD2. From germline, CDR1 is ENHRY and CDR2 SYGVKD. J gave up 8 bases and V 4 bases, and 6 bases lay outside the gene matches. The CDR3 is made up of 14 amino acids. The CDR3 region is CAISGREGVDEQFF. The CDR3 DNA sequence: TGTGCCATCAGTGGGCGGGAGGGCGTCGATGAGCAGTTCTTC.

This clonotype was seen at least ten times. This chain links TRBV5-1 with TRBJ1-2; 8 bases are a match to TRBD1. Germline CDR1 reads SGHRS; CDR2 reads YFSETQ. With 3 bases clipped from V and 8 bases from J, the junction kept 6 bases outside the gene matches. CDR3 length: 13 residues. Here the CDR3 reads CASSSGTGDGYTF. As DNA, the CDR3 is TGCGCCAGCAGCTCCGGGACAGGAGACGGCTACACCTTC. The entire variable domain, with the rest obtained from reference TRBV5-1 and TRBJ1-2, is as follows: KAGVTQTPRYLIKTRGQQVTLSCSPISGHRSVSWYQQTPGQGLQFLFEYFSETQRNKGNFPGRFSGRQFSNSRSEMNVSTLELGDSALYLCASSSGTGDGYTFGSGTRLTVV.